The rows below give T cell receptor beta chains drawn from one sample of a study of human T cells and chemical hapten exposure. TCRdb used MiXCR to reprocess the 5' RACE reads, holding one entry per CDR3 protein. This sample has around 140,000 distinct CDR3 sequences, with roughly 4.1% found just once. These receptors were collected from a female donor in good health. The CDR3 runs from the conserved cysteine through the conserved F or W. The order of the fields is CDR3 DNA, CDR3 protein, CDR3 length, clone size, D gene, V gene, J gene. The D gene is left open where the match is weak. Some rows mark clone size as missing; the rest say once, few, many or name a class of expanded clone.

CDR3 DNA: TGTGCCAGTAATGCGGGGGTCACCACCGGGGAGCTGTTTTTT
CDR3 protein: CASNAGVTTGELFF
CDR3 length: 14
clone size: many
D gene: TRBD2
V gene: TRBV19
J gene: TRBJ2-2

CDR3 DNA: TGCGCCAGCAGCGGGGGTAGCGGCTCCTACAATGAGCAGTTCTTC
CDR3 protein: CASSGGSGSYNEQFF
CDR3 length: 15
clone size: -
D gene: -
V gene: TRBV5-1
J gene: TRBJ2-1

CDR3 DNA: TGCAGTGCTAGACGAGCCAGGGGGCGCGATATTTTTGACTATGGCTACACCTTC
CDR3 protein: CSARRARGRDIFDYGYTF
CDR3 length: 18
clone size: many
D gene: TRBD1
V gene: TRBV20-1
J gene: TRBJ1-2

CDR3 DNA: TGTGCCAGCTCACCACTGGGGCGCACAGATACGCAGTATTTT
CDR3 protein: CASSPLGRTDTQYF
CDR3 length: 14
clone size: many
D gene: -
V gene: TRBV18
J gene: TRBJ2-3

CDR3 DNA: TGTGCCAGCAGCTCCGCACCGAGGGCCGAGTGGGAGGAAAATCAGCCCCAGCATTTT
CDR3 protein: CASSSAPRAEWEENQPQHF
CDR3 length: 19
clone size: many
D gene: -
V gene: TRBV5-6
J gene: TRBJ1-5

CDR3 DNA: TGTGCCAGCAGTTTATTCGGGTCGGCGATCGTAGAAGCTTTCTTT
CDR3 protein: CASSLFGSAIVEAFF
CDR3 length: 15
clone size: few
D gene: -
V gene: TRBV12-3/TRBV12-4
J gene: TRBJ1-1

CDR3 DNA: TGTGCCAGCAGCGTTAGCGGGGGGGCAGATACGCAGTATTTT
CDR3 protein: CASSVSGGADTQYF
CDR3 length: 14
clone size: few
D gene: TRBD2
V gene: TRBV7-3
J gene: TRBJ2-3

CDR3 DNA: TGCAGCACAGGACTAGCAGATACGCAGTATTTT
CDR3 protein: CSTGLADTQYF
CDR3 length: 11
clone size: many
D gene: TRBD2
V gene: TRBV29-1
J gene: TRBJ2-3

CDR3 DNA: TGCAGCGTTGTACGTCGCGGGAGAGGAACAGGCAATGAGCAGTTCTTC
CDR3 protein: CSVVRRGRGTGNEQFF
CDR3 length: 16
clone size: few
D gene: TRBD2
V gene: TRBV29-1
J gene: TRBJ2-1

CDR3 DNA: TGCAGTGCAGACTCGGGACAAACCTACGAGCAGTACTTC
CDR3 protein: CSADSGQTYEQYF
CDR3 length: 13
clone size: many
D gene: -
V gene: TRBV20-1
J gene: TRBJ2-7

CDR3 DNA: TGTGCCAGCAGGGGGGGACCTTATAGCAATCAGCCCCAGCATTTT
CDR3 protein: CASRGGPYSNQPQHF
CDR3 length: 15
clone size: many
D gene: -
V gene: TRBV5-5
J gene: TRBJ1-5